One sample yielded the 31 T cell receptor beta chains listed below, sequenced in a study of shared clonotypes between healthy human individuals. Sequencing was performed with immunoSEQ multiplex PCR; in TCRdb, only in-frame clones are kept and a portion is missing. The data show hundreds of thousands of clones, around 81% seen once. Input material: PBMCs. Receptor source: a woman aged 35 to 49 in good health. Some clones in this sample may be carry-over from other donors' samples.

V is TRBV28 and J is TRBJ1-5; D uncertain. V was trimmed by 5 bases and J by 4 bases, leaving 15 bases between them. The CDR3 spans 15 residues. Germline values: CDR1 MDHEN, CDR2 SYDVKM. CDR3 sequence reads: CASSKAGSGNQPQHF. Written as DNA, the CDR3 is TGTGCCAGCAGTAAGGCGGGGTCGGGGAATCAGCCCCAGCATTTT.

The rearrangement uses TRBV7-3 and TRBJ2-5; 7 bases agree with TRBD1. The CDR3 spans 13 residues. J was trimmed by 4 bases and V by 5 bases; bases with no gene match: 4. CDR1 SGHTA and CDR2 FQGTGA come from the germline V gene. The CDR3 sequence: CASSPTGRETQYF. CDR3 DNA: TGTGCCAGCAGCCCGACAGGGAGAGAGACCCAGTACTTC.

V and J are TRBV30 and TRBJ2-2, with D unresolved. Germline CDR1 GTSNPN, CDR2 SVGIG (reference sequence). V gave up 0 bases and J gave up 7 bases, with 12 bases separating them. The CDR3 has 14 residues. CDR3 loop: CAWSVREWGGELFF. The CDR3 bases are TGTGCCTGGAGTGTACGTGAGTGGGGCGGGGAGCTGTTTTTT.

The CDR3 bases are TGTGCCAGCAGCTTAGAGCAAGCGGGTGGCGGGGAGCTGTTTTTT. Its translation: CASSLEQAGGGELFF. The chain recombines TRBV7-6 with TRBJ2-2; perhaps TRBD2 as D (6 bases). CDR3 length: 15 residues. Trimming removed 1 base from V and 7 bases from J, with 13 bases in between. Germline-derived CDR1 and CDR2 are SGHVS and FNYEAQ. The variable domain in full, completed from reference TRBV7-6 and TRBJ2-2, reads GAGVSQSPRYKVTKRGQDVALRCDPISGHVSLYWYRQALGQGPEFLTYFNYEAQQDKSGLPNDRFSAERPEGSISTLTIQRTEQRDSAMYRCASSLEQAGGGELFFGEGSRLTVL.

This clone was counted between two and nine times. The chain uses TRBV7-2 and TRBJ2-7; 13 positions agree with TRBD2. The trim removed 2 bases at V and 3 bases at J, leaving 1 base unmatched. Germline V gives CDR1 SGHTA, CDR2 FQGNSA. This CDR3 comprises 15 residues. The CDR3 sequence: CASSLRLAGGYEQYF. CDR3 sequence (DNA): TGTGCCAGCAGCTTACGACTAGCGGGAGGCTACGAGCAGTACTTC.

The V call is TRBV30, the J call TRBJ2-3, with 8 nucleotides matching TRBD2. This CDR3 is 13 amino acids long. V lost 0 bases to trimming and J lost 4 bases; unmatched junction nucleotides: 0. Germline CDR1 and CDR2: GTSNPN and SVGIG (reference sequence). The CDR3 protein is CAWSVAGADTQYF. In nucleotides, the CDR3 is TGTGCCTGGAGTGTAGCGGGAGCAGATACGCAGTATTTT.

The table lists this clone with a few counts. The chain couples TRBV25-1 to TRBJ1-1, with a possible D match to TRBD1 (6 bases). CDR3 length: 14 amino acids. Looked up from germline, CDR1 is MGHDK and CDR2 is SYGVNS. V shed 2 bases and J shed 6 bases, with 13 bases lying between them. For the CDR3, the DNA is TGTGCCAGCAGTGAAAGGGGGTTGGGCGCTGAAGCTTTCTTT. This encodes CASSERGLGAEAFF.

This chain connects TRBV27 to TRBJ2-7; TRBD2 matches at 13 bases. The CDR3 extends over 16 amino acids. The J segment lost 5 bases and the V segment lost 6 bases, leaving 10 bases of the junction unmatched. Germline lookup yields CDR1 MNHEY and CDR2 SMNVEV (reference sequence). CDR3 bases: TGTGCCAGCAGCCCCGTCGGACTAGCGGGAGTCCACGAGCAGTACTTC. It specifies CASSPVGLAGVHEQYF.

The chain uses TRBV5-1 and TRBJ1-2; D uncertain. Trimming cost V 5 bases and J 14 bases, with 25 bases left between them. The CDR3 is made up of 14 amino acids. CDR1 is SGHRS and CDR2 is YFSETQ in the germline V gene. The CDR3, as DNA: TGCGCCAGCAGGTTCTCTACTTCCGACGGGAAAAGTACCTTC. This encodes CASRFSTSDGKSTF.

This chain's CDR3 is CSVDWGHGYEQYF. CDR3 DNA: TGCAGCGTTGACTGGGGGCATGGTTACGAGCAGTACTTC. V is TRBV29-1 and J is TRBJ2-7; D is perhaps TRBD1 (6 bases). CDR3 length: 13 residues. V lost 3 bases and J 4 bases, leaving 13 bases between the germline ends. The germline CDR1 and CDR2 sequences are SQVTM and ANQGSEA.

The chain couples TRBV28 to TRBJ2-2, with D unresolved. Germline CDR1 is MDHEN and CDR2 is SYDVKM. The CDR3 consists of 13 residues. V was trimmed by 1 base and J by 6 bases, leaving 6 bases between them. In nucleotides, the CDR3 is TGTGCCAGCAGTTTATTTGGGTCCGGGGAGCTGTTTTTT. Its protein is CASSLFGSGELFF.

V usage is TRBV10-3 and J usage is TRBJ2-5; D is possibly TRBD2 (5 bases). The CDR3 covers 15 residues. Trimming cost V 4 bases and J 5 bases, with 17 bases left between them. Germline CDR1 and CDR2: ENHRY and SYGVKD. The CDR3 here is CAISGAESSLETQYF. The CDR3 DNA is TGTGCCATCAGTGGAGCGGAATCGTCTTTGGAGACCCAGTACTTC.

This chain links TRBV2 with TRBJ1-1; TRBD1 might be the D (5 bases). Trimming removed 7 bases from V and 4 bases from J, with 16 bases in between. CDR3 size: 14 residues. CDR1 SNHLY and CDR2 FYNNEI come from the germline V gene. This CDR3 is CASILNQGGTEAFF. The CDR3 DNA reads TGTGCCAGCATCCTCAACCAGGGAGGCACTGAAGCTTTCTTT.

The chain uses TRBV6-5 and TRBJ1-1; no definite D call. The germline V gene has CDR1 MNHEY and CDR2 SVGAGI. The CDR3 length is 14 residues. V was clipped by 0 bases and J by 0 bases, with 5 bases between them. The CDR3, as DNA: TGTGCCAGCAGTTACTCGGGGATGAACACTGAAGCTTTCTTT. Translating it yields CASSYSGMNTEAFF.

Note on this clone: A far larger clone is a single base away, which makes a read error likely. Other DNA sequences in this specimen translate into the identical CDR3. V and J are TRBV4-3 and TRBJ2-7, with TRBD2 as a possible D gene (6 bases). CDR1 LGHNA and CDR2 YSLEER come from the germline V gene. V was pared by 1 base and J by 3 bases, with 19 bases between. The CDR3 has 17 residues. The CDR3 loop is CASSQGAGSGVRYEQYF. The CDR3 nucleotides are TGCGCCAGCAGCCAAGGAGCGGGCAGCGGAGTCCGCTACGAGCAGTACTTC.

On this clone itself: A far more abundant clone sits one base away, making this likely a read error. This rearrangement joins TRBV29-1 to TRBJ1-2; D remains ambiguous. Germline V gene sequence: CDR1 SQVTM, CDR2 ANQGSEA. The CDR3 runs 11 residues. CDR3 DNA: TGCAGCGAGTCCTCAAACTATGGCAACACCTTC. This codes for CSESSNYGNTF.

J is TRBJ1-2 and V is TRBV6-4; D unclear. Trimming took 0 bases from V and 0 from J, leaving 5 bases between them. The CDR3 contains 14 residues. CDR1 and CDR2 from the germline V gene are MRHNA and SNTAGT. The CDR3 DNA follows: TGTGCCAGCAGTGACTCAGAGACTAACTATGGCTACACCTTC. It is translated as CASSDSETNYGYTF.

The CDR3 DNA reads TGTGCCAGCTCACCACTAGATCTGGGACAGGCCTACGAGCAGTACTTC. This codes for CASSPLDLGQAYEQYF. The chain uses TRBV18 and TRBJ2-7, with TRBD1 matching 8 bases. The CDR3 covers 16 residues. Per germline, CDR1 KGHSH and CDR2 LQKENI. After removal of 1 base from V and 2 bases from J, the junction contained 7 bases not matched to a gene.

This clone was seen ten or more times. Other DNA sequences in the sample encode the same CDR3. The chain joins TRBV11-2 to TRBJ2-3; D not certain. This CDR3 has 11 residues. The ends were cut back, 3 bases at V and 3 bases at J, with 1 base in the middle. CDR1 and CDR2 from the germline V gene are SGHAT and FQNNGV. The chain's CDR3 is CASSFTDTQYF. The CDR3 coding sequence is TGTGCCAGCAGCTTTACAGATACGCAGTATTTT.

This chain joins TRBV6-1 and TRBJ2-5; no firm D call. V lost 6 bases and J lost 2, with 10 bases in between. The CDR3 is made up of 13 amino acids. Germline V CDR1 and CDR2: MNHNS, SASEGT. CDR3 sequence reads: CASRGQLQETQYF. CDR3 nucleotide sequence: TGTGCCAGCAGGGGCCAGTTACAAGAGACCCAGTACTTC.

The CDR3 sequence: CASVPTSRIRASTSYEQYF. CDR3 sequence (DNA): TGCGCCAGCGTCCCTACTAGCAGAATACGCGCTAGTACCTCCTACGAGCAGTACTTC. The rearrangement joins TRBV23-1 to TRBJ2-7, with D tentatively TRBD2 (6 bases). TRBV23-1 is noted as an ORF with a role that remains uncertain. This CDR3 is 19 amino acids long. Trimming cost V 8 bases and J 0 bases, with 29 bases left between them.

This clone has a handful of counts. This chain uses TRBV27 with TRBJ2-1; 9 bases map to TRBD1. The CDR3 is 16 amino acids. J gave up 8 bases and V 2 bases, and 10 bases lay outside the gene matches. The germline V gene encodes CDR1 MNHEY and CDR2 SMNVEV (reference sequence). CDR3 coding DNA: TGTGCCAGCAGTTTAAGTACCTGGGACAGGGACGATGAGCAGTTCTTC. Translated, it gives CASSLSTWDRDDEQFF.

This chain links TRBV5-6 with TRBJ2-5, with TRBD2 matching over 11 bases. The CDR3 totals 16 residues. From germline, CDR1 is SGHDT and CDR2 YYEEEE. The V gene end was trimmed by 3 bases and the J gene end by 7 bases; junction bases not matched to a gene: 11. The CDR3 here is CASSSPGLAGMVTQYF. CDR3 nucleotides: TGTGCCAGCAGCTCTCCCGGACTAGCGGGTATGGTGACCCAGTACTTC.

The rearrangement joins TRBV18 to TRBJ2-1; no firm D call. Germline assignment: CDR1 KGHSH and CDR2 LQKENI. V was shortened by 3 bases and J by 7 bases, with 13 bases between the two germline ends. The length of the CDR3 is 14 residues. This CDR3 reads CASSPVTVTNEQFF. Here the CDR3 DNA reads TGTGCCAGCTCACCGGTAACGGTAACAAATGAGCAGTTCTTC.

The table lists this clone with a few counts. The chain joins TRBV19 to TRBJ1-5; D not certain. Germline CDR1 reads LNHDA; CDR2 reads SQIVND (reference sequence). This CDR3 has 13 residues. Between the trimmed V and J ends, which lost 8 bases and 3 bases, there was a span of 11 bases. CDR3 residues: CASHKEFNQPQHF. DNA for the CDR3: TGTGCCAGTCACAAGGAATTCAATCAGCCCCAGCATTTT.

The chain has TRBV30 and TRBJ2-2; D call uncertain. The V end lost 2 bases, the J end lost 5 bases, and 9 bases lay between the germline ends. CDR1 GTSNPN and CDR2 SVGIG come from the germline V gene (reference sequence). The CDR3 contains 13 residues. The CDR3 sequence is CAWSPSRTGELFF. The CDR3 coding sequence is TGTGCCTGGAGTCCTTCTAGAACCGGGGAGCTGTTTTTT.

The chain joins TRBV6-1 to TRBJ1-4; D uncertain. V gave up 0 bases and J gave up 7 bases, with 3 bases separating them. Looked up from germline, CDR1 is MNHNS and CDR2 is SASEGT. The CDR3 covers 12 residues. CDR3 coding DNA: TGTGCCAGCAGTGAAGCTGGTGAAAAACTGTTTTTT. Translation gives CASSEAGEKLFF.

The J gene is TRBJ1-1, the V gene TRBV18, with D tentatively TRBD1 (6 bases). The CDR3 runs to 15 residues. The germline V and J ends were trimmed by 2 bases and 3 bases, with 13 bases remaining between them. Germline V CDR1 and CDR2: KGHSH, LQKENI. This CDR3 is CASSPSTGWDTEAFF. In nucleotides, the CDR3 is TGTGCCAGCTCACCATCCACAGGGTGGGACACTGAAGCTTTCTTT.

V gene TRBV7-2 combines with J gene TRBJ2-5, with D possibly matching TRBD1 (8 bases). The ends were cut back, 8 bases at V and 5 bases at J, with 15 bases in the middle. This CDR3 is 13 amino acids long. CDR1 is SGHTA and CDR2 is FQGNSA in the germline V gene. The DNA for the CDR3 is TGTGCCAGCGGCACAGGGGGGGCGGAGACCCAGTACTTC. Its translation is CASGTGGAETQYF.

CDR3: CASSFRSSGSLHEQYF. DNA for the CDR3: TGTGCCAGCAGCTTTCGATCTAGCGGGAGTCTCCACGAGCAGTACTTC. The chain is built from TRBV21-1 and TRBJ2-7; TRBD2, the table's D call, lacks a check against the DNA. TRBV21-1 is given as a pseudogene. The CDR3 runs to 16 residues.

Comment on this clone: Possible read error: a much larger clone is one base away. V and J are TRBV5-1 and TRBJ2-5; D is undetermined. The CDR3 consists of 15 residues. Germline values: CDR1 SGHRS, CDR2 YFSETQ. Between the trimmed V and J ends, which lost 4 bases and 0 bases, there was a span of 13 bases. CDR3 residues: CASSIAPGNQETQYF. The CDR3 nucleotides read TGCGCCAGCAGCATCGCGCCGGGTAACCAAGAGACCCAGTACTTC.